This entry features one T cell receptor (beta chain) sequence. Its antigen is not known. The data originate from a study of CD8 T cells in ankylosing spondylitis. Study outcomes and limitations: Both synovial fluid and blood in reactive arthritis had previously been reported to carry some motif variants. As reported, disease-linked clones showed significant enrichment in matched ankylosing spondylitis synovial fluid. Among TCR beta sequences, a motif of under 10 highly homologous variants appeared characteristic of ankylosing spondylitis blood. CD8+ disease-linked clones were present at relatively low frequencies in blood.

TCRdb fed the 5' RACE reads into MiXCR, producing one record per CDR3 protein. Here the sample spans 250,000 or so distinct CDR3 sequences, 15% to 20% being singletons. V lost 6 bases and J lost 7; bases outside the gene matches: 15. CDR3 length: 16 residues. Germline-derived CDR1 and CDR2 are SQVTM and ANQGSEA. This sequence originates from a male donor with ankylosing spondylitis or in good health (not recorded which). The rearrangement uses TRBV29-1 and TRBJ2-1, with 10 positions matching TRBD2. The sequenced sample consisted of blood, either unsorted or a sorted T cell fraction (not recorded which). In DNA, the CDR3 is TGCAGCGTGCCCTCTCGGCTAGCGGGAGAGGATAATGAGCAGTTCTTC. Residues: CSVPSRLAGEDNEQFF.